One sample yielded the 29 T cell receptor beta chains listed below, sequenced in a study of monozygotic twins with inflammatory bowel disease. TCRdb re-called the 5' RACE reads; every CDR3 protein appears as one record, without DNA. Its table lists around 220,000 distinct CDR3 sequences. Sequenced input: blood. These receptors originate from a human donor with ulcerative colitis or Crohn's disease, or a healthy co-twin of an affected twin (not recorded which).

The chain employs TRBV5-1 and TRBJ2-1; checking the TCRdb D call of TRBD2 is not possible without DNA. There are 15 residues in the CDR3. In germline, CDR1 is SGHRS, CDR2 YFSETQ. CDR3 amino acids: CASSLEGFLAGEQFF. The variable domain in full, completed from reference TRBV5-1 and TRBJ2-1, reads KAGVTQTPRYLIKTRGQQVTLSCSPISGHRSVSWYQQTPGQGLQFLFEYFSETQRNKGNFPGRFSGRQFSNSRSEMNVSTLELGDSALYLCASSLEGFLAGEQFFGPGTRLTVL.

The V call is TRBV7-2, the J call TRBJ2-7. The CDR3 spans 13 residues. CDR1 and CDR2 from the germline V gene are SGHTA and FQGNSA. The CDR3 sequence is CASSPRNSYEQYF.

The chain couples TRBV6-2 or TRBV6-3 to TRBJ2-5. CDR1 MNHEY and CDR2 SVGEGT come from the germline V gene. The CDR3 length is 11 residues. CDR3 residues: CASSVVETQYF.

The rearrangement joins TRBV3-1 to TRBJ2-3. Germline-derived CDR1 and CDR2 are LGHDT and YNNKEL (reference sequence). CDR3 length equals 12 residues. CDR3 in amino acids: CASSSSPDTQYF.

The chain links TRBV28 to TRBJ2-5; TCRdb's D call of TRBD1 is untestable without DNA. CDR1 is MDHEN and CDR2 is SYDVKM in the germline V gene. The CDR3 loop spans 14 amino acids. CDR3 in amino acids: CASSFTGVGKTQYF.

This chain uses TRBV9 with TRBJ2-3. Looked up from germline, CDR1 is SGDLS and CDR2 is YYNGEE. The CDR3 is 16 amino acids. The CDR3 region is CASSVAEVGRTDTQYF.

The chain couples TRBV15 to TRBJ2-7; the D call of TRBD1 rests on TCRdb alone, since no DNA is present to check it. The CDR3 extends over 14 amino acids. CDR1 and CDR2 from the germline V gene are LNHNV and YYDKDF (reference sequence). CDR3 protein: CATNTGTGKSEQYF. Drawing the rest from reference TRBV15 and TRBJ2-7, the complete variable domain is DAMVIQNPRYQVTQFGKPVTLSCSQTLNHNVMYWYQQKSSQAPKLLFHYYDKDFNNEADTPDNFQSRRPNTSFCFLDIRSPGLGDTAMYLCATNTGTGKSEQYFGPGTRLTVT.

The J gene is TRBJ1-2, the V gene TRBV20-1; TCRdb outputs TRBD1, but without DNA this stays unchecked. The CDR3 is 16 amino acids. Per the germline V gene, CDR1 is DFQATT and CDR2 is SNEGSKA (reference sequence). Here the CDR3 reads CSARAPGDIFGHGYTF.

The chain recombines TRBV5-1 with TRBJ2-7; no DNA is available, so the TRBD1 call from TCRdb remains unchecked. The CDR3 covers 14 residues. Germline values: CDR1 SGHRS, CDR2 YFSETQ. The CDR3 is CASSWTVGSHEQYF.

J is TRBJ1-1 and V is TRBV6-2 or TRBV6-3. This CDR3 spans 12 amino acids. CDR1 is MNHEY and CDR2 is SVGEGT in the germline V gene. Here the CDR3 reads CASSYPNTEAFF.

This CDR3 is CASSPEALAGAEQFF. The chain has TRBV5-4 and TRBJ2-1; the D gene TCRdb calls, TRBD2, cannot be checked with no DNA. The CDR3 extends over 15 amino acids. CDR1 SGHNT and CDR2 YYREEE come from the germline V gene (reference sequence).

The chain joins TRBV30 to TRBJ1-4; TCRdb indicates TRBD1, and absent DNA this call remains unverified. Germline CDR1 reads GTSNPN; CDR2 reads SVGIG (reference sequence). The CDR3 spans 15 residues. CDR3 in amino acids: CAWSVFQGRNEKLFF.

The chain joins TRBV18 to TRBJ1-4. Germline assignment: CDR1 KGHSH and CDR2 LQKENI. The CDR3 is 15 residues long. CDR3 sequence: CASSSYLATNEKLFF.

The chain employs TRBV29-1 and TRBJ1-4. The CDR3 is made up of 12 amino acids. Germline V gene data show CDR1 as SQVTM and CDR2 as ANQGSEA. The CDR3 spells CSVVGANEKLFF.

The V call is TRBV10-3, the J call TRBJ1-5. This CDR3 spans 12 amino acids. The germline V gene encodes CDR1 ENHRY and CDR2 SYGVKD. CDR3 sequence: CAISNSNQPQHF.

The chain joins TRBV5-1 to TRBJ1-1; TCRdb's assignment of TRBD1 cannot be checked, as there is no DNA. The germline gives CDR1 SGHRS, CDR2 YFSETQ. This CDR3 has 15 amino acids. CDR3 sequence reads: CASSWTQGTSTEAFF. The entire variable domain, with the rest obtained from reference TRBV5-1 and TRBJ1-1, is as follows: KAGVTQTPRYLIKTRGQQVTLSCSPISGHRSVSWYQQTPGQGLQFLFEYFSETQRNKGNFPGRFSGRQFSNSRSEMNVSTLELGDSALYLCASSWTQGTSTEAFFGQGTRLTVV.

The gene calls are TRBV19 and TRBJ1-5. CDR1 is LNHDA and CDR2 is SQIVND in the germline V gene (reference sequence). The CDR3 extends over 13 amino acids. The CDR3 spells CASSISRNQPQHF.

The chain joins TRBV6-2 or TRBV6-3 to TRBJ2-7. Germline V gene sequence: CDR1 MNHEY, CDR2 SVGEGT. CDR3 size: 12 residues. CDR3 amino acids: CASRDVGYEQYF.

The chain uses TRBV7-9 and TRBJ2-7; TCRdb's D gene call, TRBD2, goes unchecked for lack of DNA. The length of the CDR3 is 16 residues. Germline loops: CDR1 SEHNR, CDR2 FQNEAQ (reference sequence). This CDR3 is CASSRLAGVMAYEQYF.

The chain employs TRBV7-7 and TRBJ2-5; TCRdb proposes TRBD1, but this gene call is untestable without DNA. Germline V CDR1 and CDR2: SSHAT, FNYEAQ (reference sequence). The CDR3 loop spans 16 amino acids. CDR3 region: CASSLLGTGGLETQYF.

CDR3 sequence: CASSPEAGGEADTQYF. V is TRBV5-1 and J is TRBJ2-3; the TRBD2 assignment by TCRdb is unverifiable without DNA. Germline CDR1 is SGHRS and CDR2 is YFSETQ. This CDR3 comprises 16 residues.

The chain employs TRBV5-1 and TRBJ2-7; TCRdb picks TRBD1, but there is no DNA to check that call. CDR3 length equals 14 residues. The germline V gene encodes CDR1 SGHRS and CDR2 YFSETQ. The CDR3 loop reads CASSPGQMNYEQYF. The full variable domain, in which reference TRBV5-1 and TRBJ2-7 provide the parts outside the CDR3, is KAGVTQTPRYLIKTRGQQVTLSCSPISGHRSVSWYQQTPGQGLQFLFEYFSETQRNKGNFPGRFSGRQFSNSRSEMNVSTLELGDSALYLCASSPGQMNYEQYFGPGTRLTVT.

J is TRBJ2-1 and V is TRBV12-3 or TRBV12-4. The CDR3 runs to 15 residues. The CDR3 here is CASSLNFFSYNEQFF.

The rearrangement joins TRBV29-1 to TRBJ1-1. The CDR3 is 13 residues long. Per the germline V gene, CDR1 is SQVTM and CDR2 is ANQGSEA. CDR3: CSVELRLNTEAFF.

This rearrangement joins TRBV4-1 to TRBJ2-5; as DNA is missing, the TRBD1 call by TCRdb cannot be tested. Germline CDR1 MGHRA, CDR2 YSYEKL. This CDR3 spans 15 amino acids. The CDR3 sequence: CASSLRTGGVETQYF.

The rearrangement joins TRBV7-9 to TRBJ1-4; the D call from TCRdb, TRBD1, cannot be confirmed without DNA. CDR3 length: 14 amino acids. Per the germline V gene, CDR1 is SEHNR and CDR2 is FQNEAQ (reference sequence). CDR3 loop: CASSFGLHREKLFF.

V and J are TRBV21-1 and TRBJ1-1; TCRdb's D call of TRBD1 is untestable without DNA. TRBV21-1 constitutes a pseudogene. The CDR3 spans 17 residues. The CDR3 here is CASSRDADRPADYEAFF.

The gene calls are TRBV7-2 and TRBJ2-1; as DNA is missing, the TRBD2 call by TCRdb cannot be tested. Per the germline V gene, CDR1 is SGHTA and CDR2 is FQGNSA. The CDR3 sequence is 11 residues long. CDR3 sequence: CASSPTSGQFF.

V gene TRBV9 combines with J gene TRBJ2-3; the D call of TRBD1 rests on TCRdb alone, since no DNA is present to check it. Germline-derived CDR1 and CDR2 are SGDLS and YYNGEE. The CDR3 is made up of 14 amino acids. CDR3 sequence reads: CASSPRDRTDTQYF. The full variable domain, its missing parts supplied by reference TRBV9 and TRBJ2-3, is DSGVTQTPKHLITATGQRVTLRCSPRSGDLSVYWYQQSLDQGLQFLIQYYNGEERAKGNILERFSAQQFPDLHSELNLSSLELGDSALYFCASSPRDRTDTQYFGPGTRLTVL.